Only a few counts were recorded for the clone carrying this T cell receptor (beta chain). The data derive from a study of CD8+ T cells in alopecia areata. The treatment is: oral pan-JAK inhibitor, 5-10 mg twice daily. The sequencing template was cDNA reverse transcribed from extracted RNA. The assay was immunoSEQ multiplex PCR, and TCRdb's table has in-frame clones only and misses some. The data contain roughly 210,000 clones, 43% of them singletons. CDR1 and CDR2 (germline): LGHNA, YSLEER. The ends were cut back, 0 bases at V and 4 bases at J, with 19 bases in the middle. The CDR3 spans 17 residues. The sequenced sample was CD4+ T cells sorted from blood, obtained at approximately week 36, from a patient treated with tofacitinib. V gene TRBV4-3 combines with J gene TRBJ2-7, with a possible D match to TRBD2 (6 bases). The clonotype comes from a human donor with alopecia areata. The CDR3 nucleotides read TGCGCCAGCAGCCAAGATCAAGAGGGCTGGGGAGGATACGAGCAGTACTTC. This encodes CASSQDQEGWGGYEQYF.